Presented here are 10 T cell receptor beta chains from one specimen sequenced in a study of blood T cell repertoires in COVID-19. The assay was immunoSEQ multiplex PCR, and TCRdb's table has in-frame clones only and misses some. Here the sample spans over 300,000 clones, around 85% being singletons. The source material was PBMCs or T cells enriched from blood (not recorded which). These receptors were obtained from a man under 40 who had recovered from COVID-19.

The rearrangement joins TRBV10-3 to TRBJ1-1; D gene unclear. V was pared by 0 bases and J by 0 bases, with 8 bases between. CDR1 ENHRY and CDR2 SYGVKD come from the germline V gene. This CDR3 contains 15 residues. This chain's CDR3 is CAISESVAMNTEAFF. The DNA of the CDR3 is TGTGCCATCAGTGAGTCCGTAGCCATGAACACTGAAGCTTTCTTT.

V is TRBV5-5 and J is TRBJ2-2; D may be TRBD1 (5 bases). Germline values: CDR1 SGHKS, CDR2 YYEKEE (reference sequence). Trimming removed 3 bases from V and 7 bases from J, with 16 bases in between. CDR3 length equals 15 residues. CDR3 in DNA: TGTGCCAGCAGCTCTACACGACAGCCTAACGGGGAGCTGTTTTTT. It specifies CASSSTRQPNGELFF.

The count of this clone is one. V is TRBV9 and J is TRBJ1-3; D is ambiguous. The germline V gene encodes CDR1 SGDLS and CDR2 YYNGEE. This CDR3 is built from 13 residues. Trimming removed 0 bases at V and 4 bases at J, with 5 bases between. CDR3 in DNA: TGTGCCAGCAGCGTAGCCCAGGGAAACACCATATATTTT. It is translated as CASSVAQGNTIYF. The whole variable domain, remainder taken from reference TRBV9 and TRBJ1-3, is DSGVTQTPKHLITATGQRVTLRCSPRSGDLSVYWYQQSLDQGLQFLIQYYNGEERAKGNILERFSAQQFPDLHSELNLSSLELGDSALYFCASSVAQGNTIYFGEGSWLTVV.

The chain recombines TRBV25-1 with TRBJ1-4; no firm D call. The V gene lost 6 bases and the J gene lost 0 bases, with 14 bases spanning the gap. The CDR3 is 16 residues long. Germline loops: CDR1 MGHDK, CDR2 SYGVNS. Here the CDR3 DNA reads TGTGCCAGCAGCCCGAGACCGCTAGCAACTAATGAAAAACTGTTTTTT. This encodes CASSPRPLATNEKLFF.

The chain is built from TRBV11-2 and TRBJ2-2; possible D gene TRBD2, 5 bases. This CDR3 comprises 13 residues. Trimming shortened V by 0 bases and J by 13 bases, and 12 bases separated the two germline ends. Germline CDR1 SGHAT, CDR2 FQNNGV. The CDR3 protein is CASSLDSGLLLFF. As DNA, the CDR3 is TGTGCCAGCAGCTTAGATTCAGGACTCCTGCTGTTTTTT.

The chain uses TRBV7-8 and TRBJ2-3; 12 bases line up with TRBD2. Germline CDR1 SGHVS, CDR2 FQNEAQ. With 5 bases clipped from V and 3 bases from J, the junction kept 6 bases outside the gene matches. CDR3 length: 16 residues. CDR3 bases: TGTGCCAGCAGCAATAGACTAGCGGGGGCAACAGATACGCAGTATTTT. It encodes CASSNRLAGATDTQYF. The variable domain in full, with the rest retrieved from reference TRBV7-8 and TRBJ2-3, is GAGVSQSPRYKVAKRGQDVALRCDPISGHVSLFWYQQALGQGPEFLTYFQNEAQLDKSGLPSDRFFAERPEGSVSTLKIQRTQQEDSAVYLCASSNRLAGATDTQYFGPGTRLTVL.

This clone was seen more than once but under ten times. This rearrangement joins TRBV19 to TRBJ1-2; 11 bases map to TRBD1. From germline, CDR1 is LNHDA and CDR2 SQIVND (reference sequence). CDR3 length equals 18 residues. Trimming took 5 bases from V and 0 from J; bases not matched to a gene: 11. CDR3 sequence reads: CASSPAPGQGGTNYGYTF. The CDR3 DNA sequence: TGTGCCAGTAGTCCCGCCCCGGGACAGGGGGGAACTAACTATGGCTACACCTTC.

The count of this clone is one. The chain links TRBV21-1 to TRBJ2-3; the DNA was not compared with TRBD2, the D call given in the table. TRBV21-1 is deemed a pseudogene. The CDR3 sequence is 14 residues long. The CDR3, as DNA: TGTGCCAGCGTAATAGCGGGGGCGGGAGATACGCAGTATTTT. Translated, it gives CASVIAGAGDTQYF.

A few counts support this clone. The chain recombines TRBV3-1 (or the pseudogene TRBV3-2) with TRBJ1-2; 10 bases are shared with TRBD1. Germline-derived CDR1 and CDR2 are LGHDT and YNNKEL (reference sequence). CDR3 length: 15 amino acids. V shed 1 base, J shed 8 bases, and the junction held 7 bases outside the gene matches. The CDR3 nucleotides are TGTGCCAGCAGCCAAGCCGGGACAGGGGATTTGGGCTACACCTTC. It encodes CASSQAGTGDLGYTF.

The genes are TRBV5-4 and TRBJ2-2; TRBD1 aligns across 9 bases. The V gene end was trimmed by 4 bases and the J gene end by 6 bases; junction bases not matched to a gene: 1. The CDR3 is 13 residues long. Germline loops: CDR1 SGHNT, CDR2 YYREEE (reference sequence). CDR3 DNA sequence: TGTGCCAGCAGCCGACAGGGGGCCGGGGAGCTGTTTTTT. It encodes CASSRQGAGELFF.